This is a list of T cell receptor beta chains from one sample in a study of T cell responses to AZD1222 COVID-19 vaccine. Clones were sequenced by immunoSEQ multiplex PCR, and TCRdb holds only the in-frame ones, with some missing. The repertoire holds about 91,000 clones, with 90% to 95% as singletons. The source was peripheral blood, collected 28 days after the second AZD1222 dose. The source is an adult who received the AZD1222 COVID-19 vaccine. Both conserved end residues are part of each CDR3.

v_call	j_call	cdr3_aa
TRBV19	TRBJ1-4	CASSAREGASNEKLFF
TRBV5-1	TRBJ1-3	CASSLGGTDSGNTIYF
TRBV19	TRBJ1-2	CASIGTGGSNYGYTF
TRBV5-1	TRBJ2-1	CASSLRTGLNEQFF
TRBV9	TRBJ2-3	CASSPRERGFTDTQYF
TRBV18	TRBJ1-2	CASSDLDGSNYGYTF
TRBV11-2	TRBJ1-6	CASGQGTSSYNSPLHF
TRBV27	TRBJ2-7	CASSYGQGFGEQYF
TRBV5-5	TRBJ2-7	CASSPGTEVSYEQYF
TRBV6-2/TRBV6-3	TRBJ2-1	CASSLGLTYNEQFF
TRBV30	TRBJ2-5	CAWTSRPQETQYF
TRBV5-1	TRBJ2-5	CASSGVGQETQYF
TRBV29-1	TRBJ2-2	CSVEGRVDTGELFF
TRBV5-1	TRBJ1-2	CASSLSRGGVYGYTF
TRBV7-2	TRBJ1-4	CASSLSGSPEKLFF
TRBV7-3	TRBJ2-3	CASSLGSGPSTDTQYF
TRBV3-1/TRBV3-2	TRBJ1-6	CASSQDRLSSYNSPLHF
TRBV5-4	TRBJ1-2	CASSPVLTGYGYTF
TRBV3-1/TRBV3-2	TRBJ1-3	CASSQVGQGYGNTIYF
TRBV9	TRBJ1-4	CASSSTGRDEKLFF
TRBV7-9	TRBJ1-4	CASSPWEDSNEKLFF
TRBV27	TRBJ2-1	CASSPWGLAGGDGSYNEQFF
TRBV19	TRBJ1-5	CASSPGDLNQPQHF
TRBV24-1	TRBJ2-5	CATSDGPGAKQYF
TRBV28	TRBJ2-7	CASSYERLDSVYDATYEQYF
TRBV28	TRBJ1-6	CASSGTVDNSPLHF
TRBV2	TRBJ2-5	CASSVVGTSGETQYF
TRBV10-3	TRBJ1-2	CAVTQGAGYGYTF